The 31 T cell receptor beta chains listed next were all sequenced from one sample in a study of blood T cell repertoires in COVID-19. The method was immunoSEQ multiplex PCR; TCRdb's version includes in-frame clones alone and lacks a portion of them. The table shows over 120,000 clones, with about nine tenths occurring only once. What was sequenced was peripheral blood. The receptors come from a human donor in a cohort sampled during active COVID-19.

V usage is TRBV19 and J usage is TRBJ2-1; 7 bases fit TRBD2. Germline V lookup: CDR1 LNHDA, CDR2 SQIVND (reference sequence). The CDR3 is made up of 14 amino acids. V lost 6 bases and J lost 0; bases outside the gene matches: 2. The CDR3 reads CASRGGSSYNEQFF. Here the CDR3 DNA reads TGTGCCAGTAGGGGGGGGAGCTCCTACAATGAGCAGTTCTTC.

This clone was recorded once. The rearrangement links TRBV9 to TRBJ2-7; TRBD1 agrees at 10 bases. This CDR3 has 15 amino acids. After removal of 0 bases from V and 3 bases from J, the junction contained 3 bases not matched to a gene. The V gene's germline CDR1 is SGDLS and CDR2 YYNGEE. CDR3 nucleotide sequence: TGTGCCAGCAGCGTAGCAGGGACAGGGGTCTACGAGCAGTACTTC. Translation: CASSVAGTGVYEQYF.

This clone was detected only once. The CDR3 reads CASSLAQQASYEQYF. CDR3 DNA sequence: TGCGCCAGCAGCTTGGCCCAACAGGCGTCCTACGAGCAGTACTTC. The V and J genes are TRBV5-1 and TRBJ2-7; D perhaps matches TRBD1 (5 bases). Between the trimmed V and J ends, which lost 0 bases and 1 base, there was a span of 11 bases. This CDR3 comprises 15 residues. Looked up from germline, CDR1 is SGHRS and CDR2 is YFSETQ.

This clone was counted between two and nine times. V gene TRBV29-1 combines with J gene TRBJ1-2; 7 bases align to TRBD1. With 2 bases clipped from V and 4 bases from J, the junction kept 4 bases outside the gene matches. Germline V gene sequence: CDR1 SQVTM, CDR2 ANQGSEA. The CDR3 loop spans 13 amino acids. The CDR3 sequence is CSVEPGQSYGYTF. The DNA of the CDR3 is TGCAGCGTTGAACCGGGACAGAGCTATGGCTACACCTTC.

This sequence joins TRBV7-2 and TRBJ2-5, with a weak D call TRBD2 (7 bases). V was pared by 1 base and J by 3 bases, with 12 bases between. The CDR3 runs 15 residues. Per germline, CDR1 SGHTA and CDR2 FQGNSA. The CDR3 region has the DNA TGTGCCAGCAGCTTAGGGGGGGGGCGTGAAGAGACCCAGTACTTC. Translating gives CASSLGGGREETQYF.

The CDR3 sequence is CASSPGSGRYNEQFF. CDR3 sequence (DNA): TGTGCCAGCTCACCAGGTAGCGGTCGCTACAATGAGCAGTTCTTC. This rearrangement joins TRBV18 to TRBJ2-1; D might be TRBD2 (6 bases). The V end lost 2 bases, the J end lost 3 bases, and 11 bases lay between the germline ends. Germline lookup yields CDR1 KGHSH and CDR2 LQKENI. The CDR3 is made up of 15 amino acids.

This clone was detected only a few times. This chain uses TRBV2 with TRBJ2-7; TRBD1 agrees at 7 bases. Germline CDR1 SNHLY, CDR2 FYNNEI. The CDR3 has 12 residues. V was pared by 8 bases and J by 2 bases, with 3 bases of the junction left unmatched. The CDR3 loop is CASEGQTYEQYF. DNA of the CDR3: TGTGCCAGCGAGGGACAGACCTACGAGCAGTACTTC. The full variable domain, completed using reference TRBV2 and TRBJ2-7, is EPEVTQTPSHQVTQMGQEVILRCVPISNHLYFYWYRQILGQKVEFLVSFYNNEISEKSEIFDDQFSVERPDGSNFTLKIRSTKLEDSAMYFCASEGQTYEQYFGPGTRLTVT.

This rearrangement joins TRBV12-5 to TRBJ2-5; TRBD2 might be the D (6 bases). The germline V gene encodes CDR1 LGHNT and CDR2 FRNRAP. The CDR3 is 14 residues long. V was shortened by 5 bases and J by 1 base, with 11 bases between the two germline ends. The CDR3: CASGPPGVQETQYF. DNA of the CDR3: TGTGCTAGTGGTCCACCGGGGGTCCAAGAGACCCAGTACTTC.

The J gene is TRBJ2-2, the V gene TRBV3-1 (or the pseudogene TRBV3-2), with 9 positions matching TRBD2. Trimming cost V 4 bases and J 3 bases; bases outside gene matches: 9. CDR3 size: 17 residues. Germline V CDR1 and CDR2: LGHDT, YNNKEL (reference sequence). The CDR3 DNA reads TGTGCCAGCAGCCGGGGACTAGCTCGATGGGACACCGGGGAGCTGTTTTTT. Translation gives CASSRGLARWDTGELFF.

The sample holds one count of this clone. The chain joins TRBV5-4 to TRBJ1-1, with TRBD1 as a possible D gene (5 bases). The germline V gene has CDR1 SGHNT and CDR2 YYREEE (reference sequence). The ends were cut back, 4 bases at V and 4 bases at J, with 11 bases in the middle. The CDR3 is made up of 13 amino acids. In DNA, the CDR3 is TGTGCCAGCAGCGGGGCGGGGGGCACTGAAGCTTTCTTT. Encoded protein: CASSGAGGTEAFF.

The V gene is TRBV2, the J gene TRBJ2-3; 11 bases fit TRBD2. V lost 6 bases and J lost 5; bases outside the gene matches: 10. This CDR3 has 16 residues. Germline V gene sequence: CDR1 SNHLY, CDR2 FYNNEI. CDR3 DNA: TGTGCCAGCAGACCCTGGACTAGCGGGCGTAGAGATACGCAGTATTTT. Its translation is CASRPWTSGRRDTQYF. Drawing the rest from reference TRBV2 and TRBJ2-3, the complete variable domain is EPEVTQTPSHQVTQMGQEVILRCVPISNHLYFYWYRQILGQKVEFLVSFYNNEISEKSEIFDDQFSVERPDGSNFTLKIRSTKLEDSAMYFCASRPWTSGRRDTQYFGPGTRLTVL.

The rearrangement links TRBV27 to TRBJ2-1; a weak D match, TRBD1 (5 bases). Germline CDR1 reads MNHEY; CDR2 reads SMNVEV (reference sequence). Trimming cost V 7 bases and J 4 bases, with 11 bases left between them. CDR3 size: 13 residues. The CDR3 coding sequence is TGTGCCAGCACCGGCGACAGATACAATGAGCAGTTCTTC. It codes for CASTGDRYNEQFF.

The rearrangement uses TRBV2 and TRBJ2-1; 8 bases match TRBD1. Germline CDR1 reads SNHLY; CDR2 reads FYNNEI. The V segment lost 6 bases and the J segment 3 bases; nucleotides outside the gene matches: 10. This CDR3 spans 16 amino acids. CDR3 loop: CASSREDREHYNEQFF. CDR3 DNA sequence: TGTGCCAGCAGCCGAGAGGACAGGGAACACTACAATGAGCAGTTCTTC.

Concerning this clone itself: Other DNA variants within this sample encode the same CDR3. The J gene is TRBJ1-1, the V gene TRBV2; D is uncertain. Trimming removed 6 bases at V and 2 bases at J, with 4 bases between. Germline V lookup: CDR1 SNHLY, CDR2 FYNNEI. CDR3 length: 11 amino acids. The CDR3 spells CASSLNTEAFF. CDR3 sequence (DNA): TGTGCCAGCAGCTTAAACACTGAAGCTTTCTTT. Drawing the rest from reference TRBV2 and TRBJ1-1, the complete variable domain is EPEVTQTPSHQVTQMGQEVILRCVPISNHLYFYWYRQILGQKVEFLVSFYNNEISEKSEIFDDQFSVERPDGSNFTLKIRSTKLEDSAMYFCASSLNTEAFFGQGTRLTVV.

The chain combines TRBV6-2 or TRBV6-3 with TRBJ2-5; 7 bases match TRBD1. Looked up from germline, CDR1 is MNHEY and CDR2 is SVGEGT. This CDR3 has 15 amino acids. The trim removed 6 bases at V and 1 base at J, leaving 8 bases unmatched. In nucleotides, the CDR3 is TGTGCCAGCAGCCCAAACAGGGGTGGCCAAGAGACCCAGTACTTC. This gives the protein CASSPNRGGQETQYF.

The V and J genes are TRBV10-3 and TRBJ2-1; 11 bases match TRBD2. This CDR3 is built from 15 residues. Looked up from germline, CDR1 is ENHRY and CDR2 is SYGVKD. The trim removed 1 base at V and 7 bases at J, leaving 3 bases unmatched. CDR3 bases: TGTGCCATCAGTGAGTTTCTAGCGGGGGGAAATGAGCAGTTCTTC. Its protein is CAISEFLAGGNEQFF.

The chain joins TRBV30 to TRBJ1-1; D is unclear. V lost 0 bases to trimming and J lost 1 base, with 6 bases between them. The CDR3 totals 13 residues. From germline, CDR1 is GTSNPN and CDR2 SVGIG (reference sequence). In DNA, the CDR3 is TGTGCCTGGAGTGTACACAGGAACACTGAAGCTTTCTTT. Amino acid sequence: CAWSVHRNTEAFF.

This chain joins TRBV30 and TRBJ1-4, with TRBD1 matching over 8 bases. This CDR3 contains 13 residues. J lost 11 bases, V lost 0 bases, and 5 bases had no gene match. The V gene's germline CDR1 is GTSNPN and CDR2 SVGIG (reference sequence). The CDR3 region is CAWSVQTGVKLFF. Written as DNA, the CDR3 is TGTGCCTGGAGTGTACAGACAGGGGTGAAACTGTTTTTT.

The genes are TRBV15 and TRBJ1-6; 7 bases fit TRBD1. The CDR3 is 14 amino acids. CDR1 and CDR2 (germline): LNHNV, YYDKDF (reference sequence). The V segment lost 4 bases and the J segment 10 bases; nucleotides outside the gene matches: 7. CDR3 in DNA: TGTGCCACCAGCACCCCTGACAGGGTCTCACCCCTCCACTTT. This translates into CATSTPDRVSPLHF.

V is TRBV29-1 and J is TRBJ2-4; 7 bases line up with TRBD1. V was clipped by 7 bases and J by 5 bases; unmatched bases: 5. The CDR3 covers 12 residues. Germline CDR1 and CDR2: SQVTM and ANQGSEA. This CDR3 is CSAGTEENIQYF. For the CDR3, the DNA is TGCAGCGCAGGGACAGAAGAAAACATTCAGTACTTC.

CDR3 region: CESKTGYNEQFF. CDR3 in DNA: TGTGAGAGTAAGACGGGCTACAATGAGCAGTTCTTC. The chain employs TRBV27 and TRBJ2-1; D unclear. This CDR3 is 12 amino acids long. Germline V gene data show CDR1 as MNHEY and CDR2 as SMNVEV (reference sequence).

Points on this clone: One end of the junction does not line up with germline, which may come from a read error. CDR3 protein: CASSLGTGQRNSPLHF. CDR3 bases: TGTGCCAGCAGCCTAGGGACAGGGCAAAGGAATTCACCCCTCCACTTT. This chain links TRBV13 with TRBJ1-6; 9 positions match TRBD1. This CDR3 region has 16 residues. Germline V gene lookup returns CDR1 PRHDT and CDR2 FYEKMQ (reference sequence).

CDR3 DNA sequence: TGTGCCATCAGTGATCCCCACGGGGGTCTAAGGAGTACGCAGTATTTT. This encodes CAISDPHGGLRSTQYF. J is TRBJ2-3 and V is TRBV10-3, with D possibly being TRBD2 (6 bases). Trimming stripped 3 bases from V and 8 bases from J, with 21 bases between. Germline V lookup: CDR1 ENHRY, CDR2 SYGVKD. The CDR3 spans 16 residues.

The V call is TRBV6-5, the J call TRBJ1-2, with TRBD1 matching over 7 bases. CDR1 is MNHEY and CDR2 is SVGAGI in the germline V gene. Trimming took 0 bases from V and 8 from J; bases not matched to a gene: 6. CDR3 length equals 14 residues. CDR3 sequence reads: CASSYSEGAEGYTF. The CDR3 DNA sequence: TGTGCCAGCAGTTACTCGGAGGGGGCCGAAGGCTACACCTTC.

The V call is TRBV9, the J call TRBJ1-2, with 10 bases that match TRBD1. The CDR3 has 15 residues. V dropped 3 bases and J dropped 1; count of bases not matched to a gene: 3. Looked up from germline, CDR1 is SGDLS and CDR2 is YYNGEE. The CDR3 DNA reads TGTGCCAGCAGCGGGGACAGGGGCGGTAACTATGGCTACACCTTC. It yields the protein CASSGDRGGNYGYTF.

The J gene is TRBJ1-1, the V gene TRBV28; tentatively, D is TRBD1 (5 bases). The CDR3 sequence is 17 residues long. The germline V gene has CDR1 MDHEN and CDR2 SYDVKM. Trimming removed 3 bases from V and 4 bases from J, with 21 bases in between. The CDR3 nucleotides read TGTGCCAGCAGTTTTGAGGCAGGGCACCCAGACGTCACTGAAGCTTTCTTT. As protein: CASSFEAGHPDVTEAFF. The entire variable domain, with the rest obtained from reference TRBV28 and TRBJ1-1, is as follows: DVKVTQSSRYLVKRTGEKVFLECVQDMDHENMFWYRQDPGLGLRLIYFSYDVKMKEKGDIPEGYSVSREKKERFSLILESASTNQTSMYLCASSFEAGHPDVTEAFFGQGTRLTVV.

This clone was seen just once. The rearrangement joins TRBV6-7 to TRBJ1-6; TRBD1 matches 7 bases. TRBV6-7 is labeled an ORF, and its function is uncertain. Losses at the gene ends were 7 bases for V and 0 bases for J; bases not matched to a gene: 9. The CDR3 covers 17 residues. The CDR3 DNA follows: TGTGCCAGCATAATACAGGGGCCCAGCTCCTATAATTCACCCCTCCACTTT. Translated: CASIIQGPSSYNSPLHF.

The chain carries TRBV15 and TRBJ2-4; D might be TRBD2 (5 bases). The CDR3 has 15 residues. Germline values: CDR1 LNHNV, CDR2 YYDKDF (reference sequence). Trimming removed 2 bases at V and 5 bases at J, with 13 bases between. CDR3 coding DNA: TGTGCCACCAGCAGAAAACTAGAATCTCAAAACATTCAGTACTTC. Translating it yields CATSRKLESQNIQYF.

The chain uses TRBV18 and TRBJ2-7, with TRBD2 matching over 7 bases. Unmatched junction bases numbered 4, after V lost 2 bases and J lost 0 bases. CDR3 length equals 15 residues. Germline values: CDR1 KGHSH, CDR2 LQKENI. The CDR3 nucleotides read TGTGCCAGCTCACCATGGCGGGGGAGCTCCTACGAGCAGTACTTC. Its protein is CASSPWRGSSYEQYF.

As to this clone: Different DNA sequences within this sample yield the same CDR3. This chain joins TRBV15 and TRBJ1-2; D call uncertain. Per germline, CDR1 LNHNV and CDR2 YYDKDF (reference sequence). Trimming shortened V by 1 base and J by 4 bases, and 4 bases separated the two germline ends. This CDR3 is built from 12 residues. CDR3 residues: CATSRASYGYTF. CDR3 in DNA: TGTGCCACCAGCAGAGCATCCTATGGCTACACCTTC.

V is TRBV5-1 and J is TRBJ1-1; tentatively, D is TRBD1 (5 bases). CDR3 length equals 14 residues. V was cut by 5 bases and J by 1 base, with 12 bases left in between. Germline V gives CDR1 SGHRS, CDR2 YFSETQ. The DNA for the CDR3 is TGCGCCAGCAGTAGCGGGACCGGGAACACTGAAGCTTTCTTT. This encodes CASSSGTGNTEAFF.